The T cell receptor (beta chain) described here comes from a study of post-analysis software for immune sequencing data. Unique molecular identifiers were present in the TCR beta cDNA libraries. TCRdb processed the PCR reads anew with MiXCR; each CDR3 protein has one entry. The sample has about 540,000 distinct CDR3 sequences, around a third seen once. This TCR was recovered from a girl aged 2-17 years with multiple sclerosis. Material: blood.

The CDR3 loop is CSAGGVGTGYYEQFF. In DNA form, the CDR3 reads TGCAGTGCTGGGGGAGTGGGGACAGGGTACTATGAGCAGTTCTTC. The J gene is TRBJ2-1, the V gene TRBV20-1, with 9 bases fitting TRBD1. Germline V CDR1 and CDR2: DFQATT, SNEGSKA (reference sequence). This CDR3 region has 15 residues. The V and J ends lost 5 bases and 8 bases, in that order; junction bases with no gene match: 13.